This is a list of T cell receptor beta chains from one sample in a study of cytomegalovirus exposure and HLA in healthy donors. Data came from immunoSEQ multiplex PCR; TCRdb stores just in-frame clones and leaves some out. The sample has approximately 110,000 clones, 81% seen once. Sequencing used PBMCs. The receptor set was obtained from a woman in her twenties or thirties in good health and CMV-seronegative. Each CDR3 is given without its conserved first and last residue. Fields, in order: CDR3 protein, V gene, J gene.

ASSRGGTGGVEAF	TRBV6-5	TRBJ1-1
ASSLFSGKEAF	TRBV5-6	TRBJ1-1
ASSKARTGLGSEKLF	TRBV5-4	TRBJ1-4
ASGTVGGTLWGYT	TRBV28	TRBJ1-2
ASKGGRSSEQF	TRBV19	TRBJ2-1
ASSLTGYEQY	TRBV7-9	TRBJ2-7
ASSQARTRLPYNEQF	TRBV4-1	TRBJ2-1
ASSDGLAGSSSYNEQF	TRBV2	TRBJ2-1
ASSQTPRDRVGEQY	TRBV5-6	TRBJ2-7
ASSWGRALDYNEQF	TRBV5-1	TRBJ2-1
ASSPTGGTEAF	TRBV28	TRBJ1-1